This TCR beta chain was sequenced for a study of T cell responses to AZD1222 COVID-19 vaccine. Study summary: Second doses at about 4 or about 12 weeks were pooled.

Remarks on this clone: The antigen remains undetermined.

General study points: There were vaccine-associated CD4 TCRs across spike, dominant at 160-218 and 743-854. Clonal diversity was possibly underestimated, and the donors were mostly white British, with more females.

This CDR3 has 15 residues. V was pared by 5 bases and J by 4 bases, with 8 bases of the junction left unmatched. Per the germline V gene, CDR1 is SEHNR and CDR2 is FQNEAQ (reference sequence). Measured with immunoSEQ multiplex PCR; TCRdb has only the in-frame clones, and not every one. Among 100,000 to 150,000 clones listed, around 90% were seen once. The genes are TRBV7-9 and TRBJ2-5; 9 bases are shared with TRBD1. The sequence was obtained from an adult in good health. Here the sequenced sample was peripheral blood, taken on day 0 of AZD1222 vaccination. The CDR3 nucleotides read TGTGCCAGCAGCCCCTGGACAGGGGTGGGAGAGACCCAGTACTTC. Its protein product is CASSPWTGVGETQYF.